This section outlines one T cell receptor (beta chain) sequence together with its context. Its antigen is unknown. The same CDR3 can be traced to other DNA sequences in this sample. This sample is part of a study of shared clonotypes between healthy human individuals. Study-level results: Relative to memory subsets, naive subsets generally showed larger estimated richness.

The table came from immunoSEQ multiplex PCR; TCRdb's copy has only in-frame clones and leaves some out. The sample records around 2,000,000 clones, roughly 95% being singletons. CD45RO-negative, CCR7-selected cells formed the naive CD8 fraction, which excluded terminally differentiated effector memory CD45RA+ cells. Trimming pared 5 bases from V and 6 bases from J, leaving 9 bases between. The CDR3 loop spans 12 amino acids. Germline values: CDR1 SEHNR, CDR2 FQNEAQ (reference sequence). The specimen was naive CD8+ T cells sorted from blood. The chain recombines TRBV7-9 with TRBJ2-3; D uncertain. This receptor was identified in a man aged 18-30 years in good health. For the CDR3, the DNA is TGTGCCAGCAGCCCTCATACTGATACGCAGTATTTT. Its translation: CASSPHTDTQYF. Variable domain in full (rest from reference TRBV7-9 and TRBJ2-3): DTGVSQNPRHKITKRGQNVTFRCDPISEHNRLYWYRQTLGQGPEFLTYFQNEAQLEKSRLLSDRFSAERPKGSFSTLEIQRTEQGDSAMYLCASSPHTDTQYFGPGTRLTVL.